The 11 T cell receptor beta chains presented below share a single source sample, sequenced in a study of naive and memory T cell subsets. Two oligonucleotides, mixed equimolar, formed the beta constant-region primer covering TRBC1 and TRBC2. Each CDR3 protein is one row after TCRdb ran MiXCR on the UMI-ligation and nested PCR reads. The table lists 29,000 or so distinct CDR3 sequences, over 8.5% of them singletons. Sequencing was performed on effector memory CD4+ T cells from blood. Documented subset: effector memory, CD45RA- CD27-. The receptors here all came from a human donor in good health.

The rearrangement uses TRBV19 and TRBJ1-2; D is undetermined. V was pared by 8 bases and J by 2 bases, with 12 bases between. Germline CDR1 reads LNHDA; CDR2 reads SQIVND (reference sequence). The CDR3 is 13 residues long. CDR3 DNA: TGTGCCAGTGAGGAACAGTCGAACTATGGCTACACCTTC. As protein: CASEEQSNYGYTF. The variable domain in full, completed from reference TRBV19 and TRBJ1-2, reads DGGITQSPKYLFRKEGQNVTLSCEQNLNHDAMYWYRQDPGQGLRLIYYSQIVNDFQKGDIAEGYSVSREKKESFPLTVTSAQKNPTAFYLCASEEQSNYGYTFGSGTRLTVV.

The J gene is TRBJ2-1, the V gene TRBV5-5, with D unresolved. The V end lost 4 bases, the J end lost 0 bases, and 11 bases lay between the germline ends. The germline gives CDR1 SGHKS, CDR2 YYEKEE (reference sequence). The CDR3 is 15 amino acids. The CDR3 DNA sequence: TGTGCCAGCAGCCGAGCAGCGAGCTCCTACAATGAGCAGTTCTTC. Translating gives CASSRAASSYNEQFF.

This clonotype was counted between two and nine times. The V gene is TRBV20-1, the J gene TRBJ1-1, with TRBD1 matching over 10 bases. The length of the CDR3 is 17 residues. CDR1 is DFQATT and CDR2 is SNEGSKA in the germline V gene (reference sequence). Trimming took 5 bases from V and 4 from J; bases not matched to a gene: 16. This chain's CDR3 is CSARPGQGRPGGTEAFF. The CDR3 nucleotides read TGCAGTGCTCGACCGGGACAGGGGCGACCGGGGGGCACTGAAGCTTTCTTT.

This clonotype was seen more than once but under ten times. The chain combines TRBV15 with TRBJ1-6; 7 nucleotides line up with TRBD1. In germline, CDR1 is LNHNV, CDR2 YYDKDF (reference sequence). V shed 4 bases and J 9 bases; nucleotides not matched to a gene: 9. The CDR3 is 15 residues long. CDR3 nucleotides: TGTGCCACCAGCACAGAGACAGGGCGCTCTTCACCCCTCCACTTT. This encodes CATSTETGRSSPLHF.

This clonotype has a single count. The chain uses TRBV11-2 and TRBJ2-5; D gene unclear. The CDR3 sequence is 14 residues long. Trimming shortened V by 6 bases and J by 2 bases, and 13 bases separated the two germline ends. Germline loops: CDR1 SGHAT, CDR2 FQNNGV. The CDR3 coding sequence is TGTGCCAGCAGTCGTGTACTCCTACAAGAGACCCAGTACTTC. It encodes CASSRVLLQETQYF.

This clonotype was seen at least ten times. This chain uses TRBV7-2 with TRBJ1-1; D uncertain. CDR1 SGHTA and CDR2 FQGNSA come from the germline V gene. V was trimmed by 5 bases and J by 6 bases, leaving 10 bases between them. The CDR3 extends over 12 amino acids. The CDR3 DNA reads TGTGCCAGCAGCCCAGTCCCCCCTGAAGCTTTCTTT. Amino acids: CASSPVPPEAFF.

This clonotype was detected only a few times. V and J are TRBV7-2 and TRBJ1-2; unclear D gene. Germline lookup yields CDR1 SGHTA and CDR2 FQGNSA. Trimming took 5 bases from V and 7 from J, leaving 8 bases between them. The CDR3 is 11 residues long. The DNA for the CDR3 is TGTGCCAGCAGCAGGGTGTCTGGCTACACCTTC. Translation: CASSRVSGYTF.

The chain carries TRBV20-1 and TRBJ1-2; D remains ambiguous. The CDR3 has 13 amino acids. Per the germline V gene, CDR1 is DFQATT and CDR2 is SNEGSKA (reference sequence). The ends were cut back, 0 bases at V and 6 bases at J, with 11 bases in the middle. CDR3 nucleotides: TGCAGTGCTAGAGATACCTTCGGGAATGGCTACACCTTC. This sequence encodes CSARDTFGNGYTF.

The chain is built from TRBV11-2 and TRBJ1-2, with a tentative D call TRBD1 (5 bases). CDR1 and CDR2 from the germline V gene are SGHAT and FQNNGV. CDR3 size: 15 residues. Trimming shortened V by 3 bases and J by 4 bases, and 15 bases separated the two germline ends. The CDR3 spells CASSFAGQDLYGYTF. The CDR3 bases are TGTGCCAGCAGCTTTGCGGGGCAGGACCTCTATGGCTACACCTTC.

The CDR3 sequence is CSAGEPGTGNYEQYF. CDR3 nucleotides: TGCAGTGCTGGGGAACCCGGGACAGGGAATTACGAGCAGTACTTC. V is TRBV20-1 and J is TRBJ2-7; 9 bases line up with TRBD1. CDR3 length: 15 residues. The germline CDR1 and CDR2 sequences are DFQATT and SNEGSKA (reference sequence). V lost 5 bases and J lost 4; bases outside the gene matches: 12.

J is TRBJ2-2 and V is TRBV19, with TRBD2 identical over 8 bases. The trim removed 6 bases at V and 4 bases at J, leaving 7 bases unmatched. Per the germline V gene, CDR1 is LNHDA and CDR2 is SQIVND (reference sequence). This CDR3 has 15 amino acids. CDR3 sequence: CASRPTSAGTGELFF. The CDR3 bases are TGTGCCAGTAGGCCGACTAGCGCGGGCACCGGGGAGCTGTTTTTT.